A selection of T cell receptor beta chains follows, all from one sample in a study of vaccination and CD4 T cells after COVID-19. Their cognate antigens are unknown. In TCRdb, the PCR reads were re-called with MiXCR into one record per CDR3 protein. The sample carries around 14,000 distinct CDR3 sequences, more than 45% recorded once. Sample: CD4+ T cells from blood, cultured in vitro. These receptors all come from a human donor who had recovered from COVID-19. CDR3s include the opening cysteine and the closing phenylalanine or tryptophan. Fields, in order: CDR3 DNA, CDR3 protein, V gene, D gene, clone size, J gene. The D gene is left open where the match is weak. The size of a clone is reported for some rows only, either as once, few or many, or as a class for expanded clones.

CDR3 DNA: TGCAGTGCTCAGTACCAAGAGACCCAGTACTTC
CDR3 protein: CSAQYQETQYF
V gene: TRBV20-1
D gene: NA
clone size: NA
J gene: TRBJ2-5

CDR3 DNA: TGTGCCAGCAGTTTATTGGGGACAGCCCAAGAGACCCAGTACTTC
CDR3 protein: CASSLLGTAQETQYF
V gene: TRBV28
D gene: TRBD1
clone size: NA
J gene: TRBJ2-5

CDR3 DNA: TGCAGTGCAAATTCAGGGACTAGCGGGGGAAATGAGCAGTTCTTC
CDR3 protein: CSANSGTSGGNEQFF
V gene: TRBV20-1
D gene: TRBD2
clone size: once
J gene: TRBJ2-1

CDR3 DNA: TGCGCCAGCAGTCACCTGAGACAGGATACAATGAACACTGAAGCTTTCTTT
CDR3 protein: CASSHLRQDTMNTEAFF
V gene: TRBV23-1
D gene: NA
clone size: NA
J gene: TRBJ1-1

CDR3 DNA: TGTGCCAGCAGTAGCAGGGTTAATGGCGGGGAGCTGTTTTTT
CDR3 protein: CASSSRVNGGELFF
V gene: TRBV28
D gene: NA
clone size: NA
J gene: TRBJ2-2

CDR3 DNA: TGTGCCAGCAGCTTTTCCGGCAATCAGCCCCAGCATTTT
CDR3 protein: CASSFSGNQPQHF
V gene: TRBV7-9
D gene: NA
clone size: medium-sized
J gene: TRBJ1-5

CDR3 DNA: TGTGCCACCTCTAGGCTGAACACTGAAGCTTTCTTT
CDR3 protein: CATSRLNTEAFF
V gene: TRBV11-3
D gene: NA
clone size: NA
J gene: TRBJ1-1

CDR3 DNA: TGTGCCAGCAGTTACTCTGGGACTAGCGGGAGTTTGTACAATGAGCAGTTCTTC
CDR3 protein: CASSYSGTSGSLYNEQFF
V gene: TRBV6-5
D gene: TRBD2
clone size: NA
J gene: TRBJ2-1

CDR3 DNA: TGTGCCAGCAGCAAAGCTGGGGTATTACCCACCGGGGAGCTGTTTTTT
CDR3 protein: CASSKAGVLPTGELFF
V gene: TRBV21-1
D gene: NA
clone size: few
J gene: TRBJ2-2

CDR3 DNA: TGTGCCTGGAGGACCCGGCAGACAAACACTGAAGCTTTCTTT
CDR3 protein: CAWRTRQTNTEAFF
V gene: TRBV30
D gene: NA
clone size: few
J gene: TRBJ1-1

CDR3 DNA: TGCAGTGCTAGTTTAGGCCAGGTGGGAAACACCATATATTTT
CDR3 protein: CSASLGQVGNTIYF
V gene: TRBV20-1
D gene: NA
clone size: NA
J gene: TRBJ1-3

CDR3 DNA: TGTGCCAGCAGGCTGGGGCCGCAGGCGGGCGAGCAGTACTTC
CDR3 protein: CASRLGPQAGEQYF
V gene: TRBV27
D gene: NA
clone size: NA
J gene: TRBJ2-7

CDR3 DNA: TGTGCCAGCAGTCTCGGGACTAACTACGAGCAGTACTTC
CDR3 protein: CASSLGTNYEQYF
V gene: TRBV28
D gene: TRBD2
clone size: NA
J gene: TRBJ2-7

CDR3 DNA: TGTGCCAGCAGCCCACGAGAGGGGAGCACTGAAGCTTTCTTT
CDR3 protein: CASSPREGSTEAFF
V gene: TRBV7-8
D gene: NA
clone size: medium-sized
J gene: TRBJ1-1

CDR3 DNA: TGTGCCAGCAGTTACCGGACAGGCTACGAGCAGTACTTC
CDR3 protein: CASSYRTGYEQYF
V gene: TRBV27
D gene: TRBD1
clone size: NA
J gene: TRBJ2-7

CDR3 DNA: TGCGCCAGCAGTACCCAACCGGGAGGACTTTCCTACGAGCAGTACTTC
CDR3 protein: CASSTQPGGLSYEQYF
V gene: TRBV5-1
D gene: TRBD2
clone size: NA
J gene: TRBJ2-7

CDR3 DNA: TGCAGTGCGGCCGGGACAGGGTACACAGATACGCAGTATTTT
CDR3 protein: CSAAGTGYTDTQYF
V gene: TRBV20-1
D gene: TRBD1
clone size: NA
J gene: TRBJ2-3

CDR3 DNA: TGTGCCAGTAGTGGGGGACAGGGGCGGTACACTGAAGCTTTCTTT
CDR3 protein: CASSGGQGRYTEAFF
V gene: TRBV19
D gene: TRBD1
clone size: NA
J gene: TRBJ1-1

CDR3 DNA: TGTGCCTGGATTAGGACAGGGGATAATTCACCCCTCCACTTT
CDR3 protein: CAWIRTGDNSPLHF
V gene: TRBV30
D gene: TRBD1
clone size: few
J gene: TRBJ1-6

CDR3 DNA: TGTGCTAGTGCCTCCCGCATGCACGAGCAGTACTTC
CDR3 protein: CASASRMHEQYF
V gene: TRBV12-5
D gene: NA
clone size: few
J gene: TRBJ2-7

CDR3 DNA: TGTGCGTCCTGGGGCGCACGTGAAGCTTTCTTT
CDR3 protein: CASWGAREAFF
V gene: TRBV6-4
D gene: NA
clone size: hyperexpanded
J gene: TRBJ1-1

CDR3 DNA: TGTGCCAGTAGTGGAAGTCCATACAATGAGCAGTTCTTC
CDR3 protein: CASSGSPYNEQFF
V gene: TRBV19
D gene: NA
clone size: NA
J gene: TRBJ2-1

CDR3 DNA: TGCAGTGCTAGAGCGCGGGACAGGGGATCCTATGGGCAGTTCTTC
CDR3 protein: CSARARDRGSYGQFF
V gene: TRBV20-1
D gene: TRBD1
clone size: few
J gene: TRBJ2-1

CDR3 DNA: TGTGCCAGCAGCTGGACCCAAGCGGTAAACGAGCAGTACTTC
CDR3 protein: CASSWTQAVNEQYF
V gene: TRBV7-2
D gene: NA
clone size: NA
J gene: TRBJ2-7

CDR3 DNA: TGTGCCAGCAGTTCACCGGGACTAGCGGGGTACAATGAGCAGTTCTTC
CDR3 protein: CASSSPGLAGYNEQFF
V gene: TRBV7-8
D gene: TRBD2
clone size: NA
J gene: TRBJ2-1

CDR3 DNA: TGCAGTGCTAGATTCAGGGAGGGCGAAAAACTGTTTTTT
CDR3 protein: CSARFREGEKLFF
V gene: TRBV20-1
D gene: NA
clone size: NA
J gene: TRBJ1-4

CDR3 DNA: TGTGCCAGCAGTCTTAGGCGCAGTTCCTATGGCTACACCTTC
CDR3 protein: CASSLRRSSYGYTF
V gene: TRBV27
D gene: NA
clone size: few
J gene: TRBJ1-2

CDR3 DNA: TGTGCCAGCAGCTCGACTGAGAGGGCTGAAGCTTTCTTT
CDR3 protein: CASSSTERAEAFF
V gene: TRBV12-3/TRBV12-4
D gene: NA
clone size: few
J gene: TRBJ1-1

CDR3 DNA: TGTGCCAGCAGCCCCGGATCCGGCACTAATGAAAAACTGTTTTTT
CDR3 protein: CASSPGSGTNEKLFF
V gene: TRBV5-4
D gene: NA
clone size: NA
J gene: TRBJ1-4

CDR3 DNA: TGTGCCAGCAGTTTTGAGCTCGGCCGAAGGGGAGGTGGCTACACCTTC
CDR3 protein: CASSFELGRRGGGYTF
V gene: TRBV28
D gene: NA
clone size: NA
J gene: TRBJ1-2

CDR3 DNA: TGTGCCAGCAATTTCTACGAAGTGCAGTACTTC
CDR3 protein: CASNFYEVQYF
V gene: TRBV21-1
D gene: NA
clone size: NA
J gene: TRBJ2-7

CDR3 DNA: TGTGCCACCAGGGCTTTAGGAACTAATGAAAAACTGTTTTTT
CDR3 protein: CATRALGTNEKLFF
V gene: TRBV19
D gene: NA
clone size: NA
J gene: TRBJ1-4

CDR3 DNA: TGTGCCAGCAGCTTATCTCGCACAGATACGCAGTATTTT
CDR3 protein: CASSLSRTDTQYF
V gene: TRBV7-3
D gene: NA
clone size: few
J gene: TRBJ2-3

CDR3 DNA: TGTGCCAGCCAAAGGGACAGGGAGGTGAACACTGAAGCTTTCTTT
CDR3 protein: CASQRDREVNTEAFF
V gene: TRBV25-1
D gene: TRBD1
clone size: NA
J gene: TRBJ1-1

CDR3 DNA: TGTGCCAGCAGTTTTTCCCCTACATCGGGTTCCCATGGCTACACCTTC
CDR3 protein: CASSFSPTSGSHGYTF
V gene: TRBV12-3/TRBV12-4
D gene: NA
clone size: NA
J gene: TRBJ1-2

CDR3 DNA: TGTGCCAGCAGTTTGTGGGGTAGGACTGAAGCTTTCTTT
CDR3 protein: CASSLWGRTEAFF
V gene: TRBV28
D gene: NA
clone size: once
J gene: TRBJ1-1

CDR3 DNA: TGTGCCAGCAGCTTAGAAATGGGGGGCAGGCCGAATTCACCCCTCCACTTT
CDR3 protein: CASSLEMGGRPNSPLHF
V gene: TRBV7-2
D gene: NA
clone size: few
J gene: TRBJ1-6

CDR3 DNA: TGTGCCAGCGGATATGGACAGGAGCACTATGGCTACACCTTC
CDR3 protein: CASGYGQEHYGYTF
V gene: TRBV2
D gene: TRBD1
clone size: NA
J gene: TRBJ1-2

CDR3 DNA: TGCAGCGCTTTAGGGTCCTATAATTCACCCCTCCACTTT
CDR3 protein: CSALGSYNSPLHF
V gene: TRBV20-1
D gene: NA
clone size: NA
J gene: TRBJ1-6

CDR3 DNA: TGTGCCAGCAGCTTAGTTAGAGAAGAGACCCAGTACTTC
CDR3 protein: CASSLVREETQYF
V gene: TRBV7-2
D gene: NA
clone size: few
J gene: TRBJ2-5

CDR3 DNA: TGTGCCTGGAGTGTACCGGGCGGGAACCACGAGCAGTACTTC
CDR3 protein: CAWSVPGGNHEQYF
V gene: TRBV30
D gene: NA
clone size: NA
J gene: TRBJ2-7

CDR3 DNA: TGTGCCAGCAGCCGGGCAGGTCCGTATGGCTACACCTTC
CDR3 protein: CASSRAGPYGYTF
V gene: TRBV27
D gene: NA
clone size: few
J gene: TRBJ1-2

CDR3 DNA: TGTGCCAGCACCGAAGGATCGCAATTGAACACTGAAGCTTTCTTT
CDR3 protein: CASTEGSQLNTEAFF
V gene: TRBV2
D gene: NA
clone size: NA
J gene: TRBJ1-1

CDR3 DNA: TGTGCCAGTAGTAAGAGCGGGAAACAGAAGGGTACGCAGTATTTT
CDR3 protein: CASSKSGKQKGTQYF
V gene: TRBV19
D gene: TRBD2
clone size: few
J gene: TRBJ2-3

CDR3 DNA: TGTGCCAGCAGTCCCTCCCGGGGGGGTTTCAATGAGCAGTTCTTC
CDR3 protein: CASSPSRGGFNEQFF
V gene: TRBV11-3
D gene: TRBD2
clone size: NA
J gene: TRBJ2-1

CDR3 DNA: TGTGCCAGCAGCGTCGATAGCGGGGGACCGGGTGAGCAGTACTTC
CDR3 protein: CASSVDSGGPGEQYF
V gene: TRBV7-9
D gene: TRBD2
clone size: few
J gene: TRBJ2-7